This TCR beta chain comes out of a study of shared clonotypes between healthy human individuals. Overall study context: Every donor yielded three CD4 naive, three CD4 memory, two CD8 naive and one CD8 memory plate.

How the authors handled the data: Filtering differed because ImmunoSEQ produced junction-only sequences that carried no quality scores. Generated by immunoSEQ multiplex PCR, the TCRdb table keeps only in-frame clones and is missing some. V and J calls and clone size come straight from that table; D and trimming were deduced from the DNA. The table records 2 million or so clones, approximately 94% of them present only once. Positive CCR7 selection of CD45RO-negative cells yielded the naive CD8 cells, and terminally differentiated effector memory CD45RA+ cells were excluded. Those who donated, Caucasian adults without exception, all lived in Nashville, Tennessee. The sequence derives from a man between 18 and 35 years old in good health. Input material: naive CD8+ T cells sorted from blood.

CDR3 sequence reads: CASSLEQGWTDTQYF. CDR3 in DNA: TGCGCCAGCAGCTTGGAACAGGGGTGGACAGATACGCAGTATTTT. The rearrangement joins TRBV5-1 to TRBJ2-3; 7 bases map to TRBD1. The CDR3 is 15 residues long. Germline CDR1 reads SGHRS; CDR2 reads YFSETQ. The V gene end was trimmed by 0 bases and the J gene end by 3 bases; junction bases not matched to a gene: 4.